The next 21 T cell receptor beta chains were all read from a single sample in a study of blood T cell repertoires in COVID-19. This table comes from immunoSEQ multiplex PCR, and its TCRdb copy is limited to in-frame clones, with some not included. This table has 150,000 or so clones, around nine tenths appearing once. Sequencing was performed on peripheral blood. The origin of the receptors is a woman aged 70-85 years with COVID-19, enrolled during active disease.

V usage is TRBV4-1 and J usage is TRBJ2-3; 12 positions match TRBD2. Germline CDR1 and CDR2: MGHRA and YSYEKL. The CDR3 has 16 residues. The J segment lost 2 bases and the V segment lost 4 bases, leaving 4 bases of the junction unmatched. This CDR3 is CASSLRLAGDTDTQYF. In DNA form, the CDR3 reads TGCGCCAGCAGCCTCCGACTAGCGGGGGACACAGATACGCAGTATTTT.

This clone was observed once. This rearrangement joins TRBV3-1 (or the pseudogene TRBV3-2) to TRBJ1-2; D might be TRBD1 (6 bases). The V and J ends lost 1 base and 3 bases respectively, with 18 bases between them. The CDR3 runs 17 residues. Germline CDR1 LGHDT, CDR2 YNNKEL (reference sequence). CDR3 coding DNA: TGTGCCAGCAGCCAAGGATATGGGGGGGGCGCTTACTATGGCTACACCTTC. It encodes CASSQGYGGGAYYGYTF.

V is TRBV9 and J is TRBJ1-2; a possible D gene is TRBD1 (5 bases). Germline lookup yields CDR1 SGDLS and CDR2 YYNGEE. The CDR3 contains 15 residues. Trimming stripped 1 base from V and 4 bases from J, with 14 bases between. The CDR3 sequence: CASSVTTGGVYGYTF. In DNA, the CDR3 is TGTGCCAGCAGCGTAACAACCGGAGGGGTCTATGGCTACACCTTC.

To note about this clone: The junction differs from germline at one of its ends, possibly a read error. The CDR3, as DNA: TGCAGCGTTGAATACGGCAGGGCGAGCTCCTACAGTGAGCAGTTCTTC. Translation gives CSVEYGRASSYSEQFF. The V and J genes are TRBV29-1 and TRBJ2-1; a possible D gene is TRBD1 (5 bases). Germline-derived CDR1 and CDR2 are SQVTM and ANQGSEA. CDR3 size: 16 residues.

Details on this clone: One junction end disagrees with the germline gene, perhaps due to a read error. The chain is built from TRBV7-2 and TRBJ1-2, with TRBD1 as a possible D gene (6 bases). Germline V gene data show CDR1 as SGHTA and CDR2 as FQGNSA. The CDR3 extends over 13 amino acids. The DNA of the CDR3 is TGTGCCAGCACCTTACAGGGAGGCTATGGCTACACCTTC. This gives the protein CASTLQGGYGYTF.

This chain links TRBV7-2 with TRBJ2-7, with 9 bases identical to TRBD1. The CDR3 is 17 amino acids. V shed 0 bases, J shed 4 bases, and the junction held 10 bases outside the gene matches. CDR1 is SGHTA, CDR2 FQGNSA, per germline. CDR3: CASSLAGQGTGFYEQYF. The CDR3 region has the DNA TGTGCCAGCAGCTTAGCGGGGCAGGGGACAGGGTTTTACGAGCAGTACTTC.

This clone was detected once. V usage is TRBV19 and J usage is TRBJ1-2, with 7 positions matching TRBD1. The V gene end was trimmed by 7 bases and the J gene end by 0 bases; junction bases not matched to a gene: 8. Germline V gives CDR1 LNHDA, CDR2 SQIVND (reference sequence). This CDR3 comprises 15 residues. DNA for the CDR3: TGTGCCAGTACTCGAACAGGGGCAGCTAACTATGGCTACACCTTC. Protein: CASTRTGAANYGYTF.

This clone was recorded only once. This rearrangement joins TRBV27 to TRBJ2-2, with unresolved D. Germline-derived CDR1 and CDR2 are MNHEY and SMNVEV (reference sequence). CDR3 length: 14 amino acids. V was clipped by 2 bases and J by 4 bases, with 8 bases between them. The CDR3 loop reads CASSLRRFTGELFF. The CDR3 bases are TGTGCCAGCAGTTTACGCAGATTCACCGGGGAGCTGTTTTTT.

This clone was counted between two and nine times. The chain has TRBV5-5 and TRBJ2-5; TRBD1 matches at 12 bases. The V gene end was trimmed by 4 bases and the J gene end by 5 bases; junction bases not matched to a gene: 3. The CDR3 extends over 14 amino acids. Germline CDR1 reads SGHKS; CDR2 reads YYEKEE (reference sequence). CDR3 loop: CASSGTGGEETQYF. The CDR3 DNA reads as TGTGCCAGCAGCGGGACAGGGGGCGAGGAGACCCAGTACTTC.

The J gene is TRBJ2-7, the V gene TRBV11-2, with D unclear. CDR3 length: 15 residues. V lost 0 bases and J lost 3, with 12 bases in between. CDR1 is SGHAT, CDR2 FQNNGV, per germline. CDR3 sequence: CASSLEPSSLYEQYF. The CDR3 DNA is TGTGCCAGCAGCTTAGAACCCTCGAGCCTCTACGAGCAGTACTTC.

The chain employs TRBV18 and TRBJ1-3, with 7 bases aligning to TRBD1. There are 15 residues in the CDR3. In germline, CDR1 is KGHSH, CDR2 LQKENI. The J segment lost 1 base and the V segment lost 6 bases, leaving 6 bases of the junction unmatched. The CDR3 nucleotides are TGTGCCAGCTCGACAGGGAGTACTTCTGGAAACACCATATATTTT. Protein sequence: CASSTGSTSGNTIYF.

This chain uses TRBV18 with TRBJ2-7; 11 nucleotides align to TRBD2. This CDR3 spans 15 amino acids. Germline V lookup: CDR1 KGHSH, CDR2 LQKENI. With 4 bases clipped from V and 3 bases from J, the junction kept 5 bases outside the gene matches. The CDR3 DNA reads as TGTGCCAGCTCACATAGCGGGGGGGCCATCTACGAGCAGTACTTC. It yields the protein CASSHSGGAIYEQYF.

This clone was detected a few times. The chain has TRBV5-1 and TRBJ2-1, with 10 bases fitting TRBD1. The CDR3 runs to 16 residues. Germline values: CDR1 SGHRS, CDR2 YFSETQ. The J segment lost 4 bases and the V segment lost 4 bases, leaving 8 bases of the junction unmatched. The CDR3 nucleotides are TGCGCCAGCAGCCGGGGGACAGGGGAACTATACAATGAGCAGTTCTTC. This gives the protein CASSRGTGELYNEQFF.

This clone was detected only a few times. The chain employs TRBV6-4 and TRBJ2-2; D is possibly TRBD1 (6 bases). Trimming shortened V by 4 bases and J by 4 bases, and 10 bases separated the two germline ends. In germline, CDR1 is MRHNA, CDR2 SNTAGT. CDR3 length: 14 residues. CDR3 protein: CASSGTGTTGELFF. CDR3 in DNA: TGTGCCAGCAGTGGAACAGGGACCACCGGGGAGCTGTTTTTT.

V is TRBV6-5 and J is TRBJ1-1; 8 bases are a match to TRBD1. This CDR3 contains 14 residues. The V gene end was trimmed by 6 bases and the J gene end by 11 bases; junction bases not matched to a gene: 14. Per the germline V gene, CDR1 is MNHEY and CDR2 is SVGAGI. CDR3 DNA: TGTGCCAGCAGCCGGAGGACAGGGAAAGAGGGGGCTTTCTTT. Encoded protein: CASSRRTGKEGAFF.

V is TRBV2 and J is TRBJ1-2; TRBD1 might be the D (5 bases). Germline CDR1 is SNHLY and CDR2 is FYNNEI. CDR3 length: 13 amino acids. V dropped 4 bases and J dropped 2 bases, with 8 bases sitting between them. The CDR3 DNA sequence: TGTGCCAGCAGTGCGGACACAAACTATGGCTACACCTTC. Its translation is CASSADTNYGYTF.

This chain links TRBV28 with TRBJ1-5, with D uncertain. Germline-derived CDR1 and CDR2 are MDHEN and SYDVKM. V lost 3 bases and J lost 5, with 11 bases in between. This CDR3 has 14 amino acids. CDR3 in amino acids: CASSFMGGDQPQHF. The CDR3 nucleotides read TGTGCCAGCAGTTTTATGGGAGGAGATCAGCCCCAGCATTTT.

The J gene is TRBJ1-2, the V gene TRBV5-5; 7 bases align to TRBD1. Germline loops: CDR1 SGHKS, CDR2 YYEKEE (reference sequence). The CDR3 has 12 amino acids. Unmatched junction bases numbered 3, after V lost 4 bases and J lost 6 bases. Written as DNA, the CDR3 is TGTGCCAGCAGCCTGGGACAGAATGGCTACACCTTC. Residues: CASSLGQNGYTF.

The rearrangement links TRBV9 to TRBJ1-5, with D perhaps TRBD1 (5 bases). The CDR3 is 13 amino acids. V lost 3 bases, J lost 4 bases, and 8 bases lay in between. The germline V gene has CDR1 SGDLS and CDR2 YYNGEE. CDR3 DNA sequence: TGTGCCAGCAGCGCCACAGGTAATCAGCCCCAGCATTTT. This gives the protein CASSATGNQPQHF.

This clone was counted only a few times. This chain links TRBV20-1 with TRBJ1-2; 9 nucleotides align to TRBD1. The CDR3 totals 11 residues. The germline V gene has CDR1 DFQATT and CDR2 SNEGSKA (reference sequence). The CDR3 here is CRTNRGHGYTF. The CDR3 nucleotides are TGCAGGACAAACAGGGGGCATGGCTACACCTTC.

The rearrangement links TRBV9 to TRBJ2-3; D is possibly TRBD2 (7 bases). The CDR3 is made up of 15 amino acids. V was clipped by 0 bases and J by 1 base, with 9 bases between them. The germline CDR1 and CDR2 sequences are SGDLS and YYNGEE. CDR3 amino acids: CASSVVGGGTDTQYF. The CDR3 DNA follows: TGTGCCAGCAGCGTAGTAGGGGGGGGCACAGATACGCAGTATTTT.